These T cell receptor beta chains were read from a single sample in a study of OX40 agonist ivuxolimab in advanced cancers. Measured with immunoSEQ multiplex PCR; TCRdb has only the in-frame clones, and not every one. The sample records 55,000 to 65,000 clones, about 86% being singletons. Here the sequenced sample was CD4+ or CD8+ T cells sorted from blood, taken in a trial of the OX40 agonist ivuxolimab. These receptors were obtained from an adult with an advanced solid tumor such as melanoma, head and neck, liver or kidney cancer. Each CDR3 is given with its conserved first and last residue. D genes are given only for firm matches. The listing skips clone size in some rows; elsewhere it reads once, few, many or a size class.

size	D	V	J	DNA	CDR3
few	TRBD2	TRBV5-1	TRBJ2-5	TGCGCCAGCAGCTTGATACTAGCGGGGAAAGAGACCCAGTACTTC	CASSLILAGKETQYF
NA	TRBD1	TRBV7-6	TRBJ1-2	TGTGCCAGCAGCTCGGACAGGGAAGTTGGCTACACCTTC	CASSSDREVGYTF
NA	NA	TRBV5-1	TRBJ2-3	TGCGCCAGCACGGTGGCAGGCACAGATACGCAGTATTTT	CASTVAGTDTQYF
NA	TRBD2	TRBV15	TRBJ2-1	TGTGCCACCAGCAGACTAGCGGGGGGGCCCGGTGAGCAGTTCTTC	CATSRLAGGPGEQFF
NA	NA	TRBV7-2	TRBJ2-7	TGTGCCAGCAGCTTCCCCCCAATTAGGTCCGAGCAGTACTTC	CASSFPPIRSEQYF
NA	NA	TRBV5-6	TRBJ1-5	TGTGCCAGCAGCTGGGCGGGGGGGACCAATCAGCCCCAGCATTTT	CASSWAGGTNQPQHF
NA	TRBD2	TRBV27	TRBJ2-7	TGTGCCAGCAGCTCGGGTCGAGAGACTAGCGCGCGGGAGCAGTACTTC	CASSSGRETSAREQYF
NA	NA	TRBV15	TRBJ2-7	TGTGCCACCAGCCCACGCCGGGGAGGCTACGAGCAGTACTTC	CATSPRRGGYEQYF
few	TRBD1	TRBV30	TRBJ1-6	TGTGCCTGGAGAGGACAGGGGCTCTCACCCCTCCACTTT	CAWRGQGLSPLHF
NA	NA	TRBV2	TRBJ2-2	TGTGCAACAAAGCATGGACAGAACACCGGGGAGCTGTTTTTT	CATKHGQNTGELFF
NA	NA	TRBV7-8	TRBJ2-5	TGTGCCAGCAGCTTAGAGTTGTCCCAAGAGACCCAGTACTTC	CASSLELSQETQYF
NA	TRBD1	TRBV5-6	TRBJ2-3	TGTGCCAGCAGCTCACAACAGGGGGATACGCAGTATTTT	CASSSQQGDTQYF
NA	NA	TRBV25-1	TRBJ2-1	TGTGCCAGCAGTGGACGGGAGAGGGATGAGCAGTTCTTC	CASSGRERDEQFF
NA	TRBD1	TRBV28	TRBJ2-1	TGTGCCAGCAGTTTAGAGGGACAGAACAATGAGCAGTTCTTC	CASSLEGQNNEQFF
NA	TRBD1	TRBV5-6	TRBJ2-7	TGTGCCAGCAGCTTGTGGACAGGGTTCTACGAGCAGTACTTC	CASSLWTGFYEQYF
NA	NA	TRBV6-1	TRBJ2-5	TGTGCCAGCAGTGAATCCCCCTCAGAGACCCAGTACTTC	CASSESPSETQYF
NA	NA	TRBV19	TRBJ1-3	TGTGCCAGTAGTATGCTCAGGGGCTCGCTTGGAAACACCATATATTTT	CASSMLRGSLGNTIYF
NA	TRBD2	TRBV28	TRBJ2-5	TGTGCCAGCTCCCGAGGTGGGGGGGAGAAAGAGACCCAGTACTTC	CASSRGGGEKETQYF
NA	NA	TRBV2	TRBJ2-3	TGTGCCAGCAGGTCGGGGAGCACAGATACGCAGTATTTT	CASRSGSTDTQYF
NA	NA	TRBV20-1	TRBJ1-5	TGCAGTGTCACTCAGAGCCAGCCCCAGCATTTT	CSVTQSQPQHF
once	NA	TRBV11-3	TRBJ1-4	TGTGCCAGCAGCTCCGCCGTTAATGAAAAACTGTTTTTT	CASSSAVNEKLFF
NA	TRBD1	TRBV19	TRBJ2-7	TGTGCCAGTAGTATTAGTGCGGGACAGGGAAGGAACGAGCAGTACTTC	CASSISAGQGRNEQYF
NA	NA	TRBV9	TRBJ2-7	TGTGCCAGCCGCCGGTGTGGTAACGAGCAGTACTTC	CASRRCGNEQYF
few	NA	TRBV2	TRBJ1-5	TGTGCCAGCAGCCCCGACAGGTTGAGCAATCAGCCCCAGCATTTT	CASSPDRLSNQPQHF
NA	NA	TRBV4-1	TRBJ1-6	TGCGCCAGCAGCCTGACAGGAGATAATTCACCCCTCCACTTT	CASSLTGDNSPLHF
NA	TRBD1	TRBV18	TRBJ2-3	TGTGCCAGCTCACCACCGTGGGACAGAGGGGGAGATACGCAGTATTTT	CASSPPWDRGGDTQYF
NA	TRBD2	TRBV7-2	TRBJ2-5	TGTGCCAGCAGCTTAGTCGCGCTAGCGGGAGTGGAAGCAGAGACCCAGTACTTC	CASSLVALAGVEAETQYF
NA	TRBD1	TRBV5-4	TRBJ2-1	TGTGCCAGCAGCTTTCGGACAGGGACTTACAATGAGCAGTTCTTC	CASSFRTGTYNEQFF
once	NA	TRBV7-9	TRBJ1-2	TGTGCCAGCAGCGACCCGGGGGGGGCTGTGTATGGCTACACCTTC	CASSDPGGAVYGYTF
NA	NA	TRBV5-1	TRBJ1-6	TGCGCCAGCAGCTTGACGGATAATTCACCCCTCCACTTT	CASSLTDNSPLHF
NA	NA	TRBV6-1	TRBJ1-6	TGTGCCAGCACGGCGGCGGCGGCACCCCTCCACTTT	CASTAAAAPLHF
NA	TRBD1	TRBV10-2	TRBJ2-2	TGCGCCAGCAGTGACCTAGACGGGACAGGGCTCAGGGAGCTGTTTTTT	CASSDLDGTGLRELFF